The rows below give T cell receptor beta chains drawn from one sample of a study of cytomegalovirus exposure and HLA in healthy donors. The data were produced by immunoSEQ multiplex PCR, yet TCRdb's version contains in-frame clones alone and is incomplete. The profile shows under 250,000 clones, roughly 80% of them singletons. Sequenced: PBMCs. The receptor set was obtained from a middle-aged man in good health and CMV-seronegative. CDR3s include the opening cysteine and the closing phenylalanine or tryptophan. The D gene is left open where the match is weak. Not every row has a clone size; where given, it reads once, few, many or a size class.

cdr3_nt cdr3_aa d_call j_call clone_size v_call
TGCGCCAGCAGCTTGGGCCGCGTCGCCGGGGAGCTGTTTTTT CASSLGRVAGELFF . TRBJ2-2 . TRBV5-1
TGTGCCAGCAGCTTAGGGTCCATGGGGGGGTTTGAGCAGTTCTTC CASSLGSMGGFEQFF TRBD2 TRBJ2-1 . TRBV7-2
TGTGCCACCAGCTCAGGCGGGGGACTAGCCTGGGCCACAGATACGCAGTATTTT CATSSGGGLAWATDTQYF TRBD2 TRBJ2-3 few TRBV15
TGTGCCAGCAGCGAACAGGGGTCCCACACAGATACGCAGTATTTT CASSEQGSHTDTQYF TRBD1 TRBJ2-3 few TRBV9
TGTGCCAGCAGTGAAGCGGGCTACGAGCAGTACTTC CASSEAGYEQYF . TRBJ2-7 once TRBV28
TGTGCCAGCAGTTGGGTCTCCCCGGGGGGCAAAAACATTCAGTACTTC CASSWVSPGGKNIQYF TRBD2 TRBJ2-4 once TRBV6-5
TGTGCCTGGAGTGTAAGGGGAAGCAATCAGCCCCAGCATTTT CAWSVRGSNQPQHF . TRBJ1-5 . TRBV30
TGTGCCAGCAGTGAAATGTCAGTAAGCACAGATACGCAGTATTTT CASSEMSVSTDTQYF . TRBJ2-3 . TRBV6-1
TGTGCCAGCACTTCGGGACCGGGACAGGGAGGCAATGAGCAGTTCTTC CASTSGPGQGGNEQFF TRBD1 TRBJ2-1 . TRBV7-2
TGTGCCAGCAGCTCGTCCGGGTCTACCCTAACCGGGGAGCTGTTTTTT CASSSSGSTLTGELFF . TRBJ2-2 . TRBV11-3
TGTGCCAGGCGGGGAGGGAAACAGGGAAGTGGTGAGCAGTTCTTC CARRGGKQGSGEQFF . TRBJ2-1 . TRBV6-5
TGCGCCAGCAGCCAGGTCGGGACAGGGGAACAGCCCCAGCATTTT CASSQVGTGEQPQHF TRBD1 TRBJ1-5 once TRBV4-1
TGTGCCAGCAGTGAATTAGGGGCTAGCGGAGGAGCTAACGAGCAGTACTTC CASSELGASGGANEQYF TRBD2 TRBJ2-7 . TRBV25-1
TGTGCCAGCAGCCCAAGATCGAGTGGAGGGGAAAAACTGTTTTTT CASSPRSSGGEKLFF . TRBJ1-4 . TRBV14
TGTGCCAGCTCACCACTTCGGCAAGAGACCCAGTACTTC CASSPLRQETQYF . TRBJ2-5 . TRBV18
TGTGCCAGCAGCTTGATGAACGGCGGGACCCAGTACTTC CASSLMNGGTQYF . TRBJ2-5 . TRBV5-4
TGTGCCAGCAGTTACGGCGGGAACACTGAAGCTTTCTTT CASSYGGNTEAFF . TRBJ1-1 few TRBV6-5
TGTGCCAGCCTTGAGGACAGGGTGGGGAGGGCCCAGTACTTC CASLEDRVGRAQYF . TRBJ2-5 . TRBV28
TGTGCCACCTCCAGGGGCGTCCAAAACACTGAAGCTTTCTTT CATSRGVQNTEAFF . TRBJ1-1 once TRBV15
TGTGCCATCAGTGAGGGTCAGGAACTAGCCAAAAACATTCAGTACTTC CAISEGQELAKNIQYF . TRBJ2-4 once TRBV10-3
TGTGCCAGCTCACCGTTACAGGGGCCTGAAGCTTTCTTT CASSPLQGPEAFF TRBD1 TRBJ1-1 . TRBV18
TGCGCCAGCAGCCCCCGGTGGAGTGGGGAGACCCAGTACTTC CASSPRWSGETQYF . TRBJ2-5 . TRBV5-1
TGTGCCAGCACTCTCCAGGGGTGGATCTACGAGCAGTACTTC CASTLQGWIYEQYF . TRBJ2-7 . TRBV5-8
TGTGCCAGCAGAGACAGGGTAAACTCCTACGAGCAGTACTTC CASRDRVNSYEQYF TRBD1 TRBJ2-7 once TRBV2
TGTTCCAGCAGCTTTGACAGAAACGAGCAGTACTTC CSSSFDRNEQYF . TRBJ2-7 . TRBV7-9
TGTGCCAGCAGTATCACAGGATGGGGCAACAATGAGCAGTTCTTC CASSITGWGNNEQFF . TRBJ2-1 . TRBV6-1
TGTGCCAGCGGGAGACAGGGGGTCTTGACTGAAGCTTTCTTT CASGRQGVLTEAFF TRBD1 TRBJ1-1 . TRBV27
TGTGCCAGCAGTTACTCTCTAAGCGGATCTACGACGCAGTACTTC CASSYSLSGSTTQYF . TRBJ2-7 . TRBV6-5
TGTGCCAGCAGCACCGCCGGGACAGGAAACTACGAGCAGTACTTC CASSTAGTGNYEQYF TRBD1 TRBJ2-7 . TRBV7-8
TGTGCCAGCAGCCGGGGGGGTGAGCAGTTCTTC CASSRGGEQFF TRBD2 TRBJ2-1 . TRBV9
TGTGCCAGCAGTTTGGAGGAGGATCGGACCCAGTACTTC CASSLEEDRTQYF . TRBJ2-5 . TRBV27
TGTGCCAGCAGAGGACTAGCGGGGACTCAAGAGACCCAGTACTTC CASRGLAGTQETQYF TRBD2 TRBJ2-5 . TRBV7-9
TGCGCCAGCAGGATGGACAGGGACACTGAAGCTTTCTTT CASRMDRDTEAFF TRBD1 TRBJ1-1 . TRBV5-1
TGTGCCAGCAGTCCCGGGACAGGTCGCTTAGCTTTCTTT CASSPGTGRLAFF TRBD1 TRBJ1-1 . TRBV28
TGTGCCAGCAGCGTAGGTACACTAGCGGGAGTTGAGCAGTTCTTC CASSVGTLAGVEQFF TRBD2 TRBJ2-1 . TRBV9
TGTGCCAGCAGCCCCGACAGGGGGCATATCGGGGAGCTGTTTTTT CASSPDRGHIGELFF TRBD1 TRBJ2-2 . TRBV11-3
TGTGCCAGCAGCTCTCGACAGGGGTCGTACGAGCAGTACTTC CASSSRQGSYEQYF TRBD1 TRBJ2-7 . TRBV13
TGTGCCAGCAGCTTAGGGGCTAGCGGGAGCTACGAGCAGTACTTC CASSLGASGSYEQYF TRBD2 TRBJ2-7 . TRBV11-2
TGTGCCAGCCAAGGGGGACAGAACACCGGGGAGCCGTTTTTT CASQGGQNTGEPFF TRBD1 TRBJ2-2 . TRBV6-5
TGTGCCAGCAGACGCCAGACAGGGGGCAACTATGGCTACACCTTC CASRRQTGGNYGYTF TRBD1 TRBJ1-2 . TRBV2
TGTGCCAGCAGCTTGGAGGTTTCGGGCTATGGCTACACCTTC CASSLEVSGYGYTF . TRBJ1-2 once TRBV7-9